This entry describes one TCR beta chain. This entry belongs to a study of T-cell memory formation after mild COVID-19. TCRdb passed the 5' RACE reads through MiXCR, listing each CDR3 protein once. The data contain 400,000 to 500,000 distinct CDR3 sequences, roughly a quarter of them singletons. The specimen was PBMCs or a T cell subset sorted from them (not recorded which). The sequence was collected from an adult woman who had mild COVID-19 (a few samples of this study predate the infection). Cell type and time point are not known.

Written as DNA, the CDR3 is TGTGCCAGCAGCTTCGGTGGCAGGGAAAAGACTGAAGCTTTCTTT. This gives the protein CASSFGGREKTEAFF. The chain is built from TRBV7-9 and TRBJ1-1; possibly TRBD1 for D (5 bases). Trimming stripped 3 bases from V and 5 bases from J, with 16 bases between. Looked up from germline, CDR1 is SEHNR and CDR2 is FQNEAQ (reference sequence). CDR3 length: 15 amino acids.